The following is a T cell receptor beta chain sequence with its context. Sequencing was performed with immunoSEQ multiplex PCR; in TCRdb, only in-frame clones are kept and a portion is missing. The data hold approximately 52,000 clones, with approximately 92% observed a single time. The data derive from a study of T cell changes during pregnancy in multiple sclerosis. V was clipped by 5 bases and J by 8 bases; unmatched bases: 12. Per the germline V gene, CDR1 is SGHAT and CDR2 is FQDESV (reference sequence). The CDR3 consists of 15 residues. The sample was CD4+ T cells from peripheral blood mononuclear cells, taken in the second trimester of pregnancy. The receptor was isolated from a female donor in good health, enrolled as a control in a pregnancy study. The genes are TRBV11-1 and TRBJ2-1; 7 bases agree with TRBD2. The DNA for the CDR3 is TGTGCCAGCAGCACGACTAGCTTTAACGTGGATGAGCAGTTCTTC. Translating it yields CASSTTSFNVDEQFF.